Reported below is one TCR beta chain. Its target is unknown. Isolating PBMCs gave at least 6 million of these cells per sample. This sample was taken from a study of blood T cells in healthy people across ages. Study details: Template switching recovered approximately one barcoded beta molecule for every two T cells.

General observations from the study: Significant beta diversity loss was already apparent by age approximately 40, declining roughly linearly. Observed TCR beta diversity showed a strong correlation with the percentage of naive T cells as measured by flow cytometry.

Trimming removed 4 bases at V and 5 bases at J, with 8 bases between. Per the germline V gene, CDR1 is SQVTM and CDR2 is ANQGSEA. This CDR3 comprises 12 residues. It was with a sample-barcoded 5' primer and a J-beta primer mix that a second PCR of roughly 7 to 12 cycles was run. One entry per CDR3 protein, called by TCRdb with MiXCR from the 5' RACE reads. Of approximately 730,000 distinct CDR3 sequences detected, 53% appear once; the ten largest clones hold about 42%. Sequenced: blood. This sequence originates from a man at least 80 years old in good health. The rearrangement uses TRBV29-1 and TRBJ1-4; no reliable D call. For the CDR3, the DNA is TGCAGCGTTGGGAATCAGAATGAAAAACTGTTTTTT. Encoded protein: CSVGNQNEKLFF. The complete variable domain, with remaining parts taken from reference TRBV29-1 and TRBJ1-4, reads SAVISQKPSRDICQRGTSLTIQCQVDSQVTMMFWYRQQPGQSLTLIATANQGSEATYESGFVIDKFPISRPNLTFSTLTVSNMSPEDSSIYLCSVGNQNEKLFFGSGTQLSVL.